Sequencing of this TCR beta chain was carried out in a study of blood T cell repertoires in COVID-19. Study as a whole: Whether acute or convalescent, the COVID-19 samples came from the United States, Italy and Spain.

Study processing details: Reference gene primer amplification gave nucleated cell count estimates. The repertoire was sequenced with immunoSEQ multiplex PCR; TCRdb's copy has only in-frame clones and lacks some. That table furnishes V, J and clone size, whereas the DNA furnished D and trimming. The sample shows a few hundred thousand clones, roughly 80% of them seen only once. There are a few counts of this clone. Those who participated ranged in age from 18 to 89 years and resided in about two dozen US areas. Recovery among Cohort 3 donors was established by two negative PCRs, clearance, or symptom resolution. Unmatched junction bases numbered 6, after V lost 4 bases and J lost 5 bases. CDR3 length: 14 residues. Germline CDR1 and CDR2: GTSNPN and SVGIG (reference sequence).

Sample: PBMCs or T cells enriched from blood (not recorded which). The chain uses TRBV30 and TRBJ1-4, with 8 bases aligning to TRBD1. This TCR derives from a woman aged 45 to 65 who had recovered from COVID-19. The CDR3 sequence is CAWNKGQENEKLFF. The CDR3 DNA reads TGTGCCTGGAACAAGGGACAGGAGAATGAAAAACTGTTTTTT.